The clone carrying this T cell receptor (beta chain) was seen a handful of times. This entry comes from a study of identical twins. Trimming removed 5 bases from V and 5 bases from J; junction bases left unmatched: 6. The CDR3 runs 14 residues. In germline, CDR1 is SGHAT, CDR2 FQNNGV. TCRdb passed the 5' RACE reads through MiXCR, listing each CDR3 protein once. This sample has around 340,000 distinct CDR3 sequences, with around 12% found just once. The sample was also linked to a second study, of yellow fever vaccine responses in identical twins. That source adds: Twins showed a vaccine T cell response that reportedly seemed partly convergent, partly personalized.

Sequenced: CD8+ T cells sorted from blood. The gene calls are TRBV11-2 and TRBJ2-1; 7 bases are shared with TRBD1. The clonotype originates from a woman aged 18-29 years in good health. CDR3 protein: CASSPEGAHNEQFF. The CDR3 coding sequence is TGTGCCAGCAGCCCTGAGGGGGCCCACAATGAGCAGTTCTTC.